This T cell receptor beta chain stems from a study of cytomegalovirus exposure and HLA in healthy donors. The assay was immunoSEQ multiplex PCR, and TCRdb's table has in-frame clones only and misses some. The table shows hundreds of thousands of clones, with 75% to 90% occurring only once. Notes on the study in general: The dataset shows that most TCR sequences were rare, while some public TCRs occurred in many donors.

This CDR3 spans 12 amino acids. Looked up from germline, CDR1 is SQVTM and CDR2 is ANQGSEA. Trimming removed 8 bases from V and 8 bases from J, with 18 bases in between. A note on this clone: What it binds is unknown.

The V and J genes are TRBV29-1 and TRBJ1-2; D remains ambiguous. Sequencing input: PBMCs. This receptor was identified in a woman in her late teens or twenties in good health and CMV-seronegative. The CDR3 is CSSEVVGVGYTF. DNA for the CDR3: TGCAGCTCCGAAGTGGTTGGGGTCGGCTACACCTTC.